This T cell receptor (beta chain) appears in the sequencing data of a study of response to subunit inactivated influenza vaccine. TCRdb re-called the RT-PCR reads through MiXCR, storing one row per CDR3 protein. The table records hundreds of thousands of distinct CDR3 sequences, over 9.5% of them present only once. Only a few counts were recorded for this clonotype. Its specificity is unknown. General study points: The authors suggested that every seasonal influenza vaccination recruits few new T cells.

The length of the CDR3 is 15 residues. Germline V gene lookup returns CDR1 SGHTA and CDR2 FQGNSA. V was clipped by 1 base and J by 0 bases, with 8 bases between them. The rearrangement joins TRBV7-2 to TRBJ2-3; D gene ambiguous. Sequencing was performed on PBMCs from blood, taken on the day of vaccination. The receptor comes from a man aged 50-59 years who received an inactivated influenza vaccine. CDR3 DNA sequence: TGTGCCAGCAGCTTAGTTTTCCTAAGCACAGATACGCAGTATTTT. Residues: CASSLVFLSTDTQYF.